The 26 T cell receptor beta chains in this list originate from one sample, sequenced in a study of T cell repertoires in cytomegalovirus infection. TCRdb reanalysed the reads using MiXCR and keeps one entry per CDR3 protein. The table records hundreds of thousands of distinct CDR3 sequences, roughly 24% of them present only once. Material for sequencing was CD8+ T cells from PBMCs. All receptors come from a human donor in good health (CMV status not recorded). Some clones in this sample may be carry-over from other donors' samples.

This clonotype was detected ten times or more. The genes are TRBV7-6 and TRBJ1-3; D is unclear. V lost 3 bases and J 8 bases, leaving 14 bases between the germline ends. The CDR3 length is 14 residues. The germline gives CDR1 SGHVS, CDR2 FNYEAQ. The CDR3 here is CASSFPELGDTIYF. Written as DNA, the CDR3 is TGTGCCAGCAGCTTCCCCGAGCTGGGAGACACCATATATTTT.

This clonotype was recorded many times. The chain recombines TRBV7-9 with TRBJ2-3, with 7 bases aligning to TRBD2. This CDR3 comprises 16 residues. Germline CDR1 reads SEHNR; CDR2 reads FQNEAQ (reference sequence). Unmatched junction bases numbered 13, after V lost 4 bases and J lost 6 bases. The CDR3 is CASSSGRRGTYDTQYF. CDR3 nucleotides: TGTGCCAGCAGCTCCGGACGGCGGGGGACCTACGATACGCAGTATTTT.

This rearrangement joins TRBV20-1 to TRBJ2-5; D perhaps matches TRBD1 (6 bases). This CDR3 has 14 residues. Per germline, CDR1 DFQATT and CDR2 SNEGSKA (reference sequence). Trimming removed 3 bases from V and 7 bases from J, with 18 bases in between. The CDR3 DNA reads as TGCAGTGCTAGTCTTCCAGGGGACCGAGGGACCCAGTACTTC. Translated, it gives CSASLPGDRGTQYF.

This clonotype showed up just a few times. This sequence joins TRBV27 and TRBJ2-1; 9 bases map to TRBD2. J lost 6 bases, V lost 3 bases, and 6 bases had no gene match. From germline, CDR1 is MNHEY and CDR2 SMNVEV (reference sequence). The CDR3 is 15 amino acids. The CDR3 protein is CASSLSLAGINEQFF. The CDR3 DNA reads TGTGCCAGCAGTTTGTCTCTAGCGGGGATCAATGAGCAGTTCTTC.

On this clonotype: A much larger clone is a single base away; this may be a read error. The chain uses TRBV7-2 and TRBJ2-2; weak D call: TRBD1 (6 bases). This CDR3 is 16 amino acids long. With 2 bases removed from V and 4 bases from J, the gap between germline ends came to 14 bases. Germline CDR1 reads SGHTA; CDR2 reads FQGNSA. DNA for the CDR3: TGTGCCAGCAGCTTAAAGACAGGCTTTAGCACCGGGGAGCTGTTTTTT. It translates to CASSLKTGFSTGELFF.

This clonotype has more than one count but fewer than ten. J is TRBJ1-1 and V is TRBV20-1; 7 bases map to TRBD1. Germline loops: CDR1 DFQATT, CDR2 SNEGSKA (reference sequence). The CDR3 totals 12 residues. After removal of 1 base from V and 6 bases from J, the junction contained 2 bases not matched to a gene. The CDR3 DNA sequence: TGCAGTGCTAGAGCAGGGGGTTCTGAAGCTTTCTTT. Encoded protein: CSARAGGSEAFF.

This clonotype has a handful of counts. This chain uses TRBV12-3 or TRBV12-4 with TRBJ1-5; TRBD1 matches 8 bases. This CDR3 is 14 amino acids long. V trimming: 6 bases; J trimming: 2 bases; junction bases outside the gene matches: 3. CDR3 in amino acids: CASRTGEGNQPQHF. DNA of the CDR3: TGTGCCAGCAGGACAGGGGAGGGCAATCAGCCCCAGCATTTT.

The chain employs TRBV27 and TRBJ2-7; D unclear. Germline values: CDR1 MNHEY, CDR2 SMNVEV (reference sequence). The V and J ends lost 3 bases and 3 bases respectively, with 12 bases between them. The CDR3 has 14 amino acids. CDR3 loop: CASSFGSEFYEQYF. Written as DNA, the CDR3 is TGTGCCAGCAGTTTCGGGTCGGAATTCTACGAGCAGTACTTC.

This clonotype was seen a handful of times. This chain links TRBV29-1 with TRBJ1-2; TRBD1 aligns across 7 bases. Trimming took 3 bases from V and 6 from J; bases not matched to a gene: 13. The CDR3 sequence is 15 residues long. CDR1 SQVTM and CDR2 ANQGSEA come from the germline V gene. For the CDR3, the DNA is TGCAGCGTTGACGAGGGGGCGACGGTGGATGATGGCTACACCTTC. Its translation is CSVDEGATVDDGYTF.

In this sample, this clonotype turned up many times. This chain uses TRBV11-2 with TRBJ2-2; the D is unclear. Between the trimmed V and J ends, which lost 4 bases and 4 bases, there was a span of 10 bases. Germline V gene data show CDR1 as SGHAT and CDR2 as FQNNGV. The CDR3 is 14 amino acids. In nucleotides, the CDR3 is TGTGCCAGCAGCTCCGGACCATTCACCGGGGAGCTGTTTTTT. It translates to CASSSGPFTGELFF.

Many counts were recorded for this clonotype. This chain connects TRBV28 to TRBJ2-3, with D perhaps TRBD1 (6 bases). In germline, CDR1 is MDHEN, CDR2 SYDVKM. V was clipped by 6 bases and J by 2 bases, with 15 bases between them. This CDR3 is 15 amino acids long. The chain's CDR3 is CASSPRGFITDTQYF. The CDR3, as DNA: TGTGCCAGCAGCCCCAGGGGATTTATCACAGATACGCAGTATTTT.

This clonotype was counted a few times. The chain recombines TRBV20-1 with TRBJ2-7; the D gene is possibly TRBD2 (7 bases). Germline lookup yields CDR1 DFQATT and CDR2 SNEGSKA (reference sequence). Trimming took 5 bases from V and 2 from J, leaving 13 bases between them. This CDR3 spans 13 amino acids. The CDR3 region is CSAAPGGPYEQYF. In DNA, the CDR3 is TGCAGTGCTGCCCCGGGGGGCCCCTACGAGCAGTACTTC.

This clonotype turned up a few times. The V gene is TRBV27, the J gene TRBJ2-5, with D unresolved. Trimming shortened V by 4 bases and J by 2 bases, and 8 bases separated the two germline ends. Germline V gives CDR1 MNHEY, CDR2 SMNVEV (reference sequence). The CDR3 runs to 13 residues. As DNA, the CDR3 is TGTGCCAGCAGTTGGGGTATACAAGAGACCCAGTACTTC. Its translation: CASSWGIQETQYF.

This clonotype was seen ten or more times. V is TRBV5-1 and J is TRBJ1-1; the D gene is possibly TRBD1 (6 bases). V gave up 2 bases and J gave up 3 bases, with 23 bases separating them. The germline V gene encodes CDR1 SGHRS and CDR2 YFSETQ. This CDR3 comprises 18 residues. The CDR3 nucleotides read TGCGCCAGCAGCTTCCGCAGGGGAGCGCGCGGTGAGGACACTGAAGCTTTCTTT. This translates into CASSFRRGARGEDTEAFF.

This clonotype was seen a few times. V gene TRBV7-9 combines with J gene TRBJ2-3; possibly TRBD2 for D (5 bases). This CDR3 spans 13 amino acids. Trimming took 1 base from V and 7 from J, leaving 9 bases between them. Germline CDR1 reads SEHNR; CDR2 reads FQNEAQ (reference sequence). CDR3 sequence (DNA): TGTGCCAGCAGCTTAGATCCGGGGAATACGCAGTATTTT. Encoded protein: CASSLDPGNTQYF.

The V call is TRBV6-5, the J call TRBJ2-1, with 10 bases aligning to TRBD2. The CDR3 runs 16 residues. Per germline, CDR1 MNHEY and CDR2 SVGAGI. Unmatched junction bases numbered 11, after V lost 2 bases and J lost 10 bases. CDR3 in DNA: TGTGCCAGCAGTTACCCCAAAGCGGGGGGGGTGTGGGAGCAGTTCTTC. It translates to CASSYPKAGGVWEQFF.

The rearrangement links TRBV5-4 to TRBJ2-2; D not certain. Germline CDR1 and CDR2: SGHNT and YYREEE (reference sequence). This CDR3 comprises 14 residues. The V and J ends lost 3 bases and 5 bases respectively, with 11 bases between them. The CDR3 loop is CASSWRGATGELFF. The CDR3 DNA is TGTGCCAGCAGCTGGCGAGGCGCAACCGGGGAGCTGTTTTTT.

Worth noting for this clonotype: A much larger clone sits a single nucleotide away, making a read error possible. The chain uses TRBV7-2 and TRBJ2-2; a possible D gene is TRBD1 (5 bases). The V and J ends lost 1 base and 10 bases respectively, with 13 bases between them. The germline gives CDR1 SGHTA, CDR2 FQGNSA. The CDR3 consists of 14 residues. This CDR3 is CASSLEAGAEELFF. CDR3 nucleotides: TGTGCCAGCAGCTTAGAAGCTGGGGCCGAGGAGCTGTTTTTT.

This clonotype was observed a handful of times. J is TRBJ2-3 and V is TRBV6-2 or TRBV6-3, with TRBD1 matching 9 bases. Per the germline V gene, CDR1 is MNHEY and CDR2 is SVGEGT. The CDR3 is 15 residues long. J gave up 3 bases and V 5 bases, and 6 bases lay outside the gene matches. The CDR3 DNA is TGTGCCAGCAGTAGGCGGACAGGGGCAACAGATACGCAGTATTTT. Translating it yields CASSRRTGATDTQYF.

This clonotype has a handful of counts. V and J are TRBV12-3 or TRBV12-4 and TRBJ2-1; D remains ambiguous. The CDR3 extends over 14 amino acids. V dropped 3 bases and J dropped 0 bases, with 6 bases sitting between them. The CDR3 region is CASSFQASYNEQFF. The CDR3 coding sequence is TGTGCCAGCAGTTTCCAGGCCTCCTACAATGAGCAGTTCTTC.

This clonotype has more than one count but fewer than ten. This chain links TRBV6-5 with TRBJ1-1, with TRBD1 matching over 8 bases. The CDR3 is 14 amino acids. J was trimmed by 5 bases and V by 4 bases; bases with no gene match: 6. Germline CDR1 and CDR2: MNHEY and SVGAGI. DNA for the CDR3: TGTGCCAGCAGTTTGACAGGGGAGACGACTGAAGCTTTCTTT. Its protein is CASSLTGETTEAFF.

About this clonotype itself: With a much larger clone just one base away, this may be a read error. This sequence joins TRBV28 and TRBJ2-1; 10 nucleotides match TRBD2. This CDR3 is built from 14 residues. Trimming removed 3 bases from V and 9 bases from J; junction bases left unmatched: 5. The V gene's germline CDR1 is MDHEN and CDR2 SYDVKM. CDR3 region: CASSLSGGDIEQFF. DNA of the CDR3: TGTGCCAGCAGTTTGAGCGGGGGGGACATTGAGCAGTTCTTC.

The chain carries TRBV20-1 and TRBJ2-4; no reliable D call. CDR1 is DFQATT and CDR2 is SNEGSKA in the germline V gene (reference sequence). Trimming took 5 bases from V and 0 from J, leaving 2 bases between them. The CDR3 contains 11 residues. This CDR3 reads CSALAKNIQYF. The CDR3, as DNA: TGCAGTGCTCTAGCCAAAAACATTCAGTACTTC.

The chain combines TRBV20-1 with TRBJ1-1; tentative D call: TRBD1 (6 bases). The CDR3 has 13 residues. V gave up 3 bases and J gave up 4 bases, with 12 bases separating them. Germline assignment: CDR1 DFQATT and CDR2 SNEGSKA (reference sequence). CDR3: CSASIGGVTEAFF. The CDR3 nucleotides read TGCAGTGCTAGTATCGGGGGCGTCACTGAAGCTTTCTTT.

This clonotype occurred a few times. The chain links TRBV4-3 to TRBJ1-1, with a tentative D call TRBD1 (6 bases). Trimming cost V 1 base and J 5 bases, with 11 bases left between them. Germline V gives CDR1 LGHNA, CDR2 YSLEER. The CDR3 has 14 residues. CDR3 nucleotides: TGCGCCAGCAGCCAAGCGCCAGGGGTGACTGAAGCTTTCTTT. It encodes CASSQAPGVTEAFF.

This clonotype has a handful of counts. The chain recombines TRBV24-1 with TRBJ2-1; D is unresolved. Germline CDR1 and CDR2: KGHDR and SFDVKD. Trimming cost V 10 bases and J 4 bases, with 7 bases left between them. The CDR3 sequence is 11 residues long. CDR3: CATGGYNEQFF. The CDR3, as DNA: TGTGCCACAGGTGGGTACAATGAGCAGTTCTTC.